The 13 T cell receptor beta chains listed next were all sequenced from one sample in a study of spatial heterogeneity in lung cancer. Noted time point: sample taken at primary tumor resection. Overall study results and limits: Mutation counts in tumors were tracked by counts of expanded intratumoral alpha and beta TCRs.

Each CDR3 protein is one row after TCRdb ran MiXCR on the 5' RACE reads. The profile shows 20,000 to 30,000 distinct CDR3 sequences, more than 8% of them singletons. No cognate antigen is known for these TCRs. Sequenced here: lung tumor tissue, sampled at surgery. These receptors were collected from a male donor with early-stage non-small cell lung cancer.

This clonotype was seen ten or more times. CDR3 loop: CASSQDLRKIRISSPLHF. The CDR3, as DNA: TGTGCCAGCAGCCAAGATCTTCGGAAAATTAGAATCAGCTCACCCCTCCACTTT. The chain is built from TRBV3-1 and TRBJ1-6, with D uncertain. In germline, CDR1 is LGHDT, CDR2 YNNKEL (reference sequence). Trimming shortened V by 0 bases and J by 10 bases, and 22 bases separated the two germline ends. The length of the CDR3 is 18 residues. Together with reference TRBV3-1 and TRBJ1-6, the CDR3 gives the full variable domain: DTAVSQTPKYLVTQMGNDKSIKCEQNLGHDTMYWYKQDSKKFLKIMFSYNNKELIINETVPNRFSPKSPDKAHLNLHINSLELGDSAVYFCASSQDLRKIRISSPLHFGNGTRLTVT.

Ten or more counts support this clonotype. The genes are TRBV12-3 or TRBV12-4 and TRBJ1-1, with D possibly being TRBD1 (5 bases). The CDR3 spans 12 residues. V was trimmed by 6 bases and J by 11 bases, leaving 16 bases between them. CDR3: CASRGTGEVAFF. The CDR3, as DNA: TGTGCCAGCAGGGGGACCGGGGAGGTCGCTTTCTTT.

This clonotype occurred a few times. V usage is TRBV20-1 and J usage is TRBJ2-5; the D is unclear. This CDR3 has 13 amino acids. Trimming shortened V by 2 bases and J by 3 bases, and 10 bases separated the two germline ends. The germline V gene encodes CDR1 DFQATT and CDR2 SNEGSKA (reference sequence). The CDR3 region is CSARLSGEETQYF. Here the CDR3 DNA reads TGCAGTGCTAGACTCTCAGGAGAAGAGACCCAGTACTTC.

This clonotype was detected ten times or more. V and J are TRBV5-1 and TRBJ1-2; 7 nucleotides match TRBD1. J lost 3 bases, V lost 0 bases, and 2 bases had no gene match. The length of the CDR3 is 14 residues. CDR1 SGHRS and CDR2 YFSETQ come from the germline V gene. CDR3 in DNA: TGCGCCAGCAGCTTGGTGGGACAGTACTATGGCTACACCTTC. It yields the protein CASSLVGQYYGYTF.

This clonotype appeared many times. V is TRBV28 and J is TRBJ1-2; D is perhaps TRBD1 (5 bases). V gave up 6 bases and J gave up 8 bases, with 13 bases separating them. This CDR3 contains 12 residues. CDR1 is MDHEN, CDR2 SYDVKM, per germline. The CDR3 coding sequence is TGTGCCAGCAGCCCCAGGGTCAAAGGCTACACCTTC. It specifies CASSPRVKGYTF.

This clonotype was seen repeatedly, ten times or more. V usage is TRBV9 and J usage is TRBJ2-5, with 11 bases lining up with TRBD2. The CDR3 loop spans 15 amino acids. From germline, CDR1 is SGDLS and CDR2 YYNGEE. Germline trimming cut 3 bases from V and 5 bases from J; bases unmatched to any gene: 6. The CDR3 protein is CASSATSGGHETQYF. The CDR3 DNA reads TGTGCCAGCAGCGCAACTAGCGGGGGCCACGAGACCCAGTACTTC.

This clonotype occurred a few times. The chain couples TRBV19 to TRBJ1-2, with TRBD1 matching over 7 bases. Germline CDR1 is LNHDA and CDR2 is SQIVND (reference sequence). J gave up 4 bases and V 7 bases, and 12 bases lay outside the gene matches. The CDR3 is 15 amino acids. The CDR3 nucleotides are TGTGCCAGTAAGGGGGCCCCGGAGGGACGCTATGGCTACACCTTC. It yields the protein CASKGAPEGRYGYTF.

This clonotype was seen just once. The chain joins TRBV12-3 or TRBV12-4 to TRBJ1-6, with 8 bases fitting TRBD1. This CDR3 contains 13 residues. V lost 6 bases and J lost 8; bases outside the gene matches: 3. The DNA for the CDR3 is TGTGCCAGCAGGCAGGGGGCGGATTCACCCCTCCACTTT. Translating it yields CASRQGADSPLHF.

This clonotype was picked up many times. The genes are TRBV9 and TRBJ1-2; 7 bases are shared with TRBD1. Trimming removed 7 bases from V and 6 bases from J; junction bases left unmatched: 15. Germline V gene data show CDR1 as SGDLS and CDR2 as YYNGEE. The CDR3 covers 15 residues. The CDR3 region has the DNA TGTGCCAGCTCCGAGGAGGGACAGAAGCTTAATGGCTACACCTTC. Its translation: CASSEEGQKLNGYTF.

This clonotype is categorized as medium-sized. The CDR3 nucleotides read TGCAGCGTTGAAGACCAGATCCAGCAGTTCTTC. Protein: CSVEDQIQQFF. This chain links TRBV29-1 with TRBJ2-1; D gene ambiguous. The CDR3 runs to 11 residues. With 0 bases removed from V and 11 bases from J, the gap between germline ends came to 8 bases. The germline V gene has CDR1 SQVTM and CDR2 ANQGSEA.

This clonotype came up many times. The chain uses TRBV5-1 and TRBJ2-2; D is ambiguous. Germline assignment: CDR1 SGHRS and CDR2 YFSETQ. Trimming removed 4 bases from V and 4 bases from J, with 11 bases in between. The CDR3 extends over 14 amino acids. Here the CDR3 reads CASSAGLFTGELFF. DNA of the CDR3: TGCGCCAGCAGCGCCGGCCTCTTCACCGGGGAGCTGTTTTTT.

This clonotype was recorded at least ten times. The rearrangement links TRBV9 to TRBJ2-1, with 12 positions matching TRBD2. CDR3 length: 18 amino acids. With 3 bases clipped from V and 9 bases from J, the junction kept 16 bases outside the gene matches. Germline values: CDR1 SGDLS, CDR2 YYNGEE. The CDR3 is CASSEDPPSGLAGSEQFF. The CDR3, as DNA: TGTGCCAGCAGCGAAGATCCTCCTTCAGGACTAGCGGGAAGTGAGCAGTTCTTC.

This clonotype has a count of ten or more. The V gene is TRBV20-1, the J gene TRBJ2-7; perhaps TRBD1 as D (5 bases). CDR1 is DFQATT, CDR2 SNEGSKA, per germline (reference sequence). The V gene lost 2 bases and the J gene lost 5 bases, with 13 bases spanning the gap. The CDR3 contains 13 residues. The CDR3, as DNA: TGCAGTGCTAGACAGGGCGGTCTGAACGAGCAGTACTTC. It codes for CSARQGGLNEQYF.